The next 17 T cell receptor beta chains were all read from a single sample in a study of blood T cell repertoires in COVID-19. Sequencing was performed with immunoSEQ multiplex PCR; in TCRdb, only in-frame clones are kept and a portion is missing. The sample has about 100,000 clones, about 80% seen once. The sequenced sample was peripheral blood. The receptors stem from a man between 70 and 80 years old with active or convalescent COVID-19.

The chain carries TRBV7-9 and TRBJ1-6; 9 bases align to TRBD1. Trimming cost V 5 bases and J 7 bases; bases outside gene matches: 6. There are 15 residues in the CDR3. In germline, CDR1 is SEHNR, CDR2 FQNEAQ (reference sequence). The CDR3 DNA reads TGTGCCAGCAGCCCGGACAGGGGCCTCAATTCACCCCTCCACTTT. Amino acid sequence: CASSPDRGLNSPLHF.

This sequence joins TRBV5-1 and TRBJ2-3; D is unclear. The CDR3 sequence is 16 residues long. Deletions cut 0 bases from V and 0 bases from J, with 11 bases between. Germline CDR1 reads SGHRS; CDR2 reads YFSETQ. For the CDR3, the DNA is TGCGCCAGCAGCTTGGTACAGAGAACTAGCACAGATACGCAGTATTTT. This encodes CASSLVQRTSTDTQYF.

This clone was recorded only once. The chain carries TRBV7-2 and TRBJ2-5; 12 bases are shared with TRBD2. The germline V gene has CDR1 SGHTA and CDR2 FQGNSA. The CDR3 runs 16 residues. The ends lost 5 bases at V and 4 bases at J; junction bases unmatched: 8. The CDR3 sequence: CASSPTLAGGRETQYF. Here the CDR3 DNA reads TGTGCCAGCAGCCCCACACTAGCGGGGGGTCGAGAGACCCAGTACTTC.

This sequence joins TRBV13 and TRBJ1-2; D ambiguous. Germline CDR1 reads PRHDT; CDR2 reads FYEKMQ (reference sequence). Deletions cut 3 bases from V and 2 bases from J, with 10 bases between. There are 14 residues in the CDR3. In nucleotides, the CDR3 is TGTGCCAGCAGCTTTAGAGACTGGAACTATGGCTACACCTTC. Translating gives CASSFRDWNYGYTF.

This clone has just one count. The J gene is TRBJ2-7, the V gene TRBV5-1; TRBD2 matches 14 bases. The germline V gene encodes CDR1 SGHRS and CDR2 YFSETQ. The J segment lost 1 base and the V segment lost 5 bases, leaving 5 bases of the junction unmatched. The CDR3 runs 16 residues. DNA of the CDR3: TGCGCCAGCAGGCCAGGACTAGCGGGAGGTTCCTACGAGCAGTACTTC. It codes for CASRPGLAGGSYEQYF.

The rearrangement uses TRBV4-2 and TRBJ2-1; a possible D gene is TRBD1 (5 bases). V lost 5 bases and J lost 7, with 12 bases in between. Germline V gene data show CDR1 as LGHNA and CDR2 as YNFKEQ. The CDR3 contains 13 residues. CDR3 bases: TGTGCCAGCAGCGTTCAGACAGAGAATGAGCAGTTCTTC. Translating it yields CASSVQTENEQFF.

J is TRBJ2-1 and V is TRBV24-1; the match to TRBD1 covers 10 bases. Trimming at V came to 3 bases and at J to 6 bases, leaving 7 bases not matched to a gene. CDR3 length equals 16 residues. Germline V lookup: CDR1 KGHDR, CDR2 SFDVKD. In DNA form, the CDR3 reads TGTGCCACCAGTGATGTGCGCAGGGACAGGGGCAATGAGCAGTTCTTC. It yields the protein CATSDVRRDRGNEQFF.

This rearrangement joins TRBV27 to TRBJ2-7; 11 bases line up with TRBD2. Looked up from germline, CDR1 is MNHEY and CDR2 is SMNVEV (reference sequence). V shed 6 bases, J shed 0 bases, and the junction held 4 bases outside the gene matches. The CDR3 contains 15 residues. CDR3 nucleotide sequence: TGTGCCAGCAGCACCGGACTAGCGGGCTCCTACGAGCAGTACTTC. Its translation is CASSTGLAGSYEQYF.

This sequence joins TRBV18 and TRBJ1-1, with D perhaps matching TRBD1 (5 bases). The length of the CDR3 is 13 residues. Germline V CDR1 and CDR2: KGHSH, LQKENI. The V end was cut by 5 bases, the J end by 5 bases, with 12 bases between. CDR3 in DNA: TGTGCCAGCTCAGAGACAGCCGGTACTGAAGCTTTCTTT. This translates into CASSETAGTEAFF.

The chain has TRBV5-1 and TRBJ2-3; 12 bases fit TRBD2. Germline assignment: CDR1 SGHRS and CDR2 YFSETQ. The V segment lost 2 bases and the J segment 2 bases; nucleotides outside the gene matches: 9. This CDR3 region has 18 residues. CDR3: CASSFKPGTSGLTDTQYF. In DNA, the CDR3 is TGCGCCAGCAGCTTCAAACCCGGGACTAGCGGGCTCACAGATACGCAGTATTTT.

The rearrangement uses TRBV20-1 and TRBJ1-6; 9 nucleotides agree with TRBD1. The V gene end was trimmed by 3 bases and the J gene end by 7 bases; junction bases not matched to a gene: 4. The CDR3 is made up of 14 amino acids. Looked up from germline, CDR1 is DFQATT and CDR2 is SNEGSKA (reference sequence). The CDR3 protein is CSASPGQGNSPLHF. The CDR3 region has the DNA TGCAGTGCTAGTCCGGGACAGGGAAATTCACCCCTCCACTTT.

This chain links TRBV28 with TRBJ1-3; 9 bases line up with TRBD1. The CDR3 loop spans 15 amino acids. Trimming cost V 4 bases and J 3 bases; bases outside gene matches: 4. CDR1 and CDR2 from the germline V gene are MDHEN and SYDVKM. CDR3 coding DNA: TGTGCCAGCAGTTCCGACAGGGGGGTTGGAAACACCATATATTTT. The encoded protein is CASSSDRGVGNTIYF. The full variable domain, completed using reference TRBV28 and TRBJ1-3, is DVKVTQSSRYLVKRTGEKVFLECVQDMDHENMFWYRQDPGLGLRLIYFSYDVKMKEKGDIPEGYSVSREKKERFSLILESASTNQTSMYLCASSSDRGVGNTIYFGEGSWLTVV.

The chain couples TRBV7-8 to TRBJ2-7; 12 nucleotides agree with TRBD2. Losses at the gene ends were 6 bases for V and 0 bases for J; bases not matched to a gene: 9. This CDR3 has 17 amino acids. The V gene's germline CDR1 is SGHVS and CDR2 FQNEAQ. The chain's CDR3 is CASSPGLAGSSSYEQYF. The CDR3 DNA is TGTGCCAGCAGTCCGGGACTAGCGGGCTCGAGCTCCTACGAGCAGTACTTC.

V is TRBV6-6 and J is TRBJ1-6, with 8 bases matching TRBD1. CDR3 length equals 14 residues. Trimming removed 6 bases from V and 10 bases from J; junction bases left unmatched: 8. Germline V lookup: CDR1 MNHNY, CDR2 SVGAGI (reference sequence). The CDR3 protein is CASSQGQGGSPLHF. The CDR3 nucleotides read TGTGCCAGCAGCCAAGGACAGGGCGGCTCACCCCTCCACTTT.

This chain uses TRBV4-1 with TRBJ1-6, with TRBD1 matching 11 bases. The V and J ends lost 4 bases and 4 bases, in that order; junction bases with no gene match: 0. The germline CDR1 and CDR2 sequences are MGHRA and YSYEKL. This CDR3 spans 15 amino acids. CDR3 in DNA: TGCGCCAGCAGCCGGGACAGGGGGTATAATTCACCCCTCCACTTT. It is translated as CASSRDRGYNSPLHF.

This sequence joins TRBV6-5 and TRBJ2-4; 7 nucleotides agree with TRBD1. This CDR3 has 15 amino acids. Germline V gives CDR1 MNHEY, CDR2 SVGAGI. V shed 5 bases, J shed 0 bases, and the junction held 4 bases outside the gene matches. The CDR3 DNA reads TGTGCCAGCAGTCCGGGACAGATAGCCAAAAACATTCAGTACTTC. Residues: CASSPGQIAKNIQYF.

For the CDR3, the DNA is TGTGCCAGTAGTACCGACCCCAGGGATGGCTACACCTTC. It encodes CASSTDPRDGYTF. V and J are TRBV19 and TRBJ1-2; D possibly corresponds to TRBD1 (5 bases). From germline, CDR1 is LNHDA and CDR2 SQIVND (reference sequence). The CDR3 extends over 13 amino acids. Trimming took off 4 bases at V and 6 bases at J, with 12 bases between the two ends.